These 3 T cell receptor beta chains originate from one sample sequenced in a study of blood T cell repertoires in COVID-19. The repertoire was sequenced with immunoSEQ multiplex PCR; TCRdb's copy has only in-frame clones and lacks some. The sample shows about 180,000 clones, 88% of them seen only once. Sequenced material: PBMCs or T cells enriched from blood (not recorded which). These TCRs come from a young woman who had recovered from COVID-19.

This clone has a handful of counts. The gene calls are TRBV5-1 and TRBJ1-2; 7 bases agree with TRBD1. Germline lookup yields CDR1 SGHRS and CDR2 YFSETQ. This CDR3 is built from 15 residues. Losses at the gene ends were 2 bases for V and 5 bases for J; bases not matched to a gene: 9. The CDR3: CASSFTGASGYGYTF. The CDR3 bases are TGCGCCAGCAGCTTTACAGGGGCCTCTGGATATGGCTACACCTTC.

This rearrangement joins TRBV7-2 to TRBJ2-3; 8 bases are shared with TRBD2. Germline V gene data show CDR1 as SGHTA and CDR2 as FQGNSA. The CDR3 has 16 amino acids. The junction had 13 bases not matched to a gene; V was cut back by 4 bases and J by 7 bases. The CDR3 loop reads CASSSSGGAAGYTQYF. For the CDR3, the DNA is TGTGCCAGCAGCTCGAGCGGGGGAGCAGCAGGGTATACGCAGTATTTT. Looking up the rest from reference TRBV7-2 and TRBJ2-3 gives the full variable domain: GAGVSQSPSNKVTEKGKDVELRCDPISGHTALYWYRQSLGQGLEFLIYFQGNSAPDKSGLPSDRFSAERTGGSVSTLTIQRTQQEDSAVYLCASSSSGGAAGYTQYFGPGTRLTVL.

This sequence joins TRBV4-2 and TRBJ1-5, with D possibly TRBD1 on 5 matching bases. The germline CDR1 and CDR2 sequences are LGHNA and YNFKEQ. The CDR3 is made up of 17 amino acids. V gave up 1 base and J gave up 4 bases, with 17 bases separating them. The CDR3 DNA follows: TGTGCCAGCAGCCAAGCGGGTGACCCGGGGGTAAATCAGCCCCAGCATTTT. It is translated as CASSQAGDPGVNQPQHF.